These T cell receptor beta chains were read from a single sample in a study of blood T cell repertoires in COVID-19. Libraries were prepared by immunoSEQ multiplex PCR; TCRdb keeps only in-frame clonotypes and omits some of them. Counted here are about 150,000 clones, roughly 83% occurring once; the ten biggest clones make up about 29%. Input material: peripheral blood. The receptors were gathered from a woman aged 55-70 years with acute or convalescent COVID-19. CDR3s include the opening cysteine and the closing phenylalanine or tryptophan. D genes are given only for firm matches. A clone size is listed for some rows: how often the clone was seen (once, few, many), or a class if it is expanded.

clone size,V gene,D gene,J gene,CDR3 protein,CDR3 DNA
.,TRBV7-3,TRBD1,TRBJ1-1,CASSYTGERVEAFF,TGTGCCAGCAGTTACACAGGGGAGCGGGTGGAAGCTTTCTTT
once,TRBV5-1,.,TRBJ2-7,CASSLVRGSYEQYF,TGCGCCAGCAGCTTGGTGCGGGGTAGCTACGAGCAGTACTTC
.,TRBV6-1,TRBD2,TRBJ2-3,CASSGGLAGGDLDTQYF,TGTGCCAGCAGTGGTGGACTAGCGGGGGGGGATTTAGATACGCAGTATTTT
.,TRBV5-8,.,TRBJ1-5,CASSYGRVPLRQPQHF,TGTGCCAGCAGCTATGGCAGGGTCCCCCTCAGGCAGCCCCAGCATTTT
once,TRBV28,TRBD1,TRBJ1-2,CASTRTGGLYGYTF,TGTGCCAGCACTAGGACAGGGGGCCTCTATGGCTACACCTTC
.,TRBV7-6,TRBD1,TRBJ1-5,CASSPFSLGTGGSPQHF,TGTGCCAGCAGCCCTTTTTCCCTCGGGACAGGGGGCTCTCCCCAGCATTTT
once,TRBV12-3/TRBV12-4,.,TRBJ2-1,CASRRDSINEQFF,TGTGCCAGCAGGCGGGACAGTATCAATGAGCAGTTCTTC
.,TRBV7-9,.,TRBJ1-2,CASSPEGLILNYGYTF,TGTGCCAGCAGCCCGGAGGGACTCATCCTTAACTATGGCTACACCTTC
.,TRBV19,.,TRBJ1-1,CASSIGGLGTEAFF,TGTGCCAGTAGTATAGGGGGGCTGGGCACTGAAGCTTTCTTT
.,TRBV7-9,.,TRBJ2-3,CASSIIASTDTQYF,TGTGCCAGCAGCATAATAGCCAGCACAGATACGCAGTATTTT
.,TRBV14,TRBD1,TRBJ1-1,CASSQAPGQAPIEAFF,TGTGCCAGCAGCCAAGCTCCGGGACAGGCCCCGATTGAAGCTTTCTTT
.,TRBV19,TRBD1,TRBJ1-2,CASSIQGADYGYTF,TGTGCCAGTAGTATACAGGGGGCTGACTATGGCTACACCTTC
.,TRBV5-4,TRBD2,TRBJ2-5,CASSSFAGEETQYF,TGTGCCAGCAGCTCTTTCGCGGGGGAAGAGACCCAGTACTTC
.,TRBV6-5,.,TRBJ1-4,CASSYSNRVGEKLFF,TGTGCCAGCAGTTACTCGAACAGGGTGGGTGAAAAACTGTTTTTT
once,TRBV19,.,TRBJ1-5,CASSIYSVKHQPQHF,TGTGCCAGTAGTATTTATTCGGTCAAACATCAGCCCCAGCATTTT
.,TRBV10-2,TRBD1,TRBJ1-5,CASSGPGQGKIPHF,TGCGCCAGCAGTGGTCCGGGACAGGGGAAGATCCCACATTTT
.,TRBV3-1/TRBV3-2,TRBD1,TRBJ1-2,CASSQSRTGPYGYTF,TGTGCCAGCAGCCAATCCCGGACAGGGCCCTATGGCTACACCTTC
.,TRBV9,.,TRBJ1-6,CASSAVGGRTGSPLHF,TGTGCCAGCAGCGCAGTAGGGGGACGAACGGGTTCACCCCTCCACTTT
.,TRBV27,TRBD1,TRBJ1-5,CASSSKPGTAVNQPQHF,TGTGCCAGCAGTTCTAAACCCGGGACAGCCGTCAATCAGCCCCAGCATTTT
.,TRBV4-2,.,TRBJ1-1,CASSQEGVTEAFF,TGTGCCAGCAGCCAAGAGGGCGTGACTGAAGCTTTCTTT
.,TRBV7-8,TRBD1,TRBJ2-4,CASNEGASSKNIQYF,TGTGCCAGCAACGAGGGGGCCTCGAGCAAAAACATTCAGTACTTC
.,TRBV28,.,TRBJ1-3,CASSYRGIAGNTIYF,TGTGCCAGCAGTTATCGGGGGATAGCTGGAAACACCATATATTTT
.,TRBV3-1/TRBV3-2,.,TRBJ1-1,CASSQEGVTEAFF,TGTGCCAGCAGCCAAGAAGGGGTTACTGAAGCTTTCTTT
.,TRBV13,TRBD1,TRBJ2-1,CASSAGTALSYNEQFF,TGTGCCAGCAGCGCCGGGACAGCCCTCTCCTACAATGAGCAGTTCTTC
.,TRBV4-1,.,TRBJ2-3,CASSQEVVSGGTDTQYF,TGCGCCAGCAGCCAAGAAGTTGTGAGCGGCGGCACAGATACGCAGTATTTT
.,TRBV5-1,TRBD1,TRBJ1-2,CASSTRDRGDGYTF,TGCGCCAGCAGCACAAGAGACAGGGGTGATGGCTACACCTTC
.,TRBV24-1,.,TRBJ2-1,CATLYCYNEQFF,TGTGCCACGTTATATTGTTACAATGAGCAGTTCTTC
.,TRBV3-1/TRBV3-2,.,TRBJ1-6,CASSTQPPGSAGNSPLHF,TGTGCCAGCAGCACCCAACCTCCGGGCTCGGCGGGGAATTCACCCCTCCACTTT
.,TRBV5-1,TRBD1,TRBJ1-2,CASSPTAGGYGYTF,TGCGCCAGCAGCCCAACGGCAGGGGGCTATGGCTACACCTTC
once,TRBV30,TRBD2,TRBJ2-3,CAWSPPGLAASTDTQYF,TGTGCCTGGAGTCCCCCCGGACTAGCGGCTAGCACAGATACGCAGTATTTT
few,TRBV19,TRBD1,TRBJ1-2,CASSIKGDRGRGTF,TGTGCCAGTAGTATCAAGGGGGACAGGGGGCGCGGCACCTTC
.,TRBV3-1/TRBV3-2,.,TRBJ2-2,CASSQGSSSTGELFF,TGTGCCAGCAGCCAAGGATCATCGAGCACCGGGGAGCTGTTTTTT
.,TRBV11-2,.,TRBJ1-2,CASSLASAIYGYTF,TGTGCCAGCAGCTTAGCCTCAGCGATCTATGGCTACACCTTC
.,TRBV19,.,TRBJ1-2,CASSMQGRGYTF,TGTGCCAGTAGTATGCAGGGAAGAGGCTACACCTTC
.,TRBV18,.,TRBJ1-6,CASSPDPPRGLHF,TGTGCCAGCTCACCCGACCCCCCGCGCGGCCTCCACTTT
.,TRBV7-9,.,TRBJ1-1,CASSYRGGTEAFF,TGTGCCAGCAGCTATCGCGGGGGCACTGAAGCTTTCTTT
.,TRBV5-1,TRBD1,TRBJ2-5,CASSLQGMEQETQYF,TGCGCCAGCAGCCTACAGGGGATGGAGCAAGAGACCCAGTACTTC
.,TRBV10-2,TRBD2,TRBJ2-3,CASSGGGSPDTQYF,TGCGCCAGCAGCGGCGGGGGGAGTCCAGATACGCAGTATTTT
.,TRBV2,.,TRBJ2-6,CASPGNGANVLTF,TGTGCCAGTCCAGGGAACGGGGCCAACGTCCTGACTTTC
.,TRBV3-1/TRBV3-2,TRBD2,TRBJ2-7,CASSQGGGGPYEQYF,TGTGCCAGCAGCCAAGGGGGGGGAGGACCCTACGAGCAGTACTTC
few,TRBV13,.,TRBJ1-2,CASSSVLANYGYTF,TGTGCCAGCAGCTCGGTATTAGCGAACTATGGCTACACCTTC
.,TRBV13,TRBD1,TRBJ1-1,CASTRTGVDTEAFF,TGTGCCAGCACCCGGACAGGGGTCGACACTGAAGCTTTCTTT
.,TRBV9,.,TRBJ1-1,CASSADDSLNTEAFF,TGTGCCAGCAGCGCTGATGACAGCTTGAACACTGAAGCTTTCTTT
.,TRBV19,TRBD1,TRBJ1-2,CASSILFLGTGANYGYTF,TGTGCCAGTAGTATACTTTTTTTGGGGACAGGAGCAAACTATGGCTACACCTTC
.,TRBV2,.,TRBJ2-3,CASGAGEFSTDTQYF,TGTGCCAGCGGGGCAGGGGAATTTAGCACAGATACGCAGTATTTT
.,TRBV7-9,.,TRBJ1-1,CASSPGSSNTEAFF,TGTGCCAGCAGCCCCGGGAGTAGTAACACTGAAGCTTTCTTT
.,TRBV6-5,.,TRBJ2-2,CASSHLARNTGELFF,TGTGCCAGCAGTCACCTGGCCCGAAACACCGGGGAGCTGTTTTTT
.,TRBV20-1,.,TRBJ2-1,CSARSYNEQFF,TGCAGTGCTAGGAGCTACAATGAGCAGTTCTTC
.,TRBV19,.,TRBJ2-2,CASSIGGSSFANTGELFF,TGTGCCAGTAGTATTGGAGGCTCCTCGTTCGCGAACACCGGGGAGCTGTTTTTT
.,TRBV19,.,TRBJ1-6,CASRLTVNSPLHF,TGTGCCAGTCGTTTGACAGTAAATTCACCCCTCCACTTT
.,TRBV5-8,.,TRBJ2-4,CASSLSYSGIATKNIQYF,TGTGCCAGCAGCTTGTCGTACTCGGGTATCGCTACCAAAAACATTCAGTACTTC
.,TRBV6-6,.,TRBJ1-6,CASTYRGGRENSPLHF,TGTGCCAGCACATATCGTGGGGGCAGGGAAAATTCACCCCTCCACTTT
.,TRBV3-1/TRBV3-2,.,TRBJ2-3,CASSHLGSADTQYF,TGTGCCAGCAGCCATTTGGGGAGTGCAGATACGCAGTATTTT
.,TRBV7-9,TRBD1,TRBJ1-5,CASSSDRGLINQPQHF,TGTGCCAGCAGCTCCGACAGGGGGCTGATCAATCAGCCCCAGCATTTT
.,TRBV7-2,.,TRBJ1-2,CASSFGPFEGYTF,TGTGCCAGCAGCTTCGGTCCTTTCGAAGGCTACACCTTC
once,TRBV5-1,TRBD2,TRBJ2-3,CASSAGPVSGSTDTQYF,TGCGCCAGCAGCGCGGGACCTGTTAGCGGGAGCACAGATACGCAGTATTTT
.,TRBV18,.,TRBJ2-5,CASSPGHPETQYF,TGTGCCAGCTCACCAGGACACCCAGAGACCCAGTACTTC
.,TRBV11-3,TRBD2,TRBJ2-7,CASSCRTSGGVEQYF,TGTGCCAGCAGCTGTCGGACTAGCGGGGGGGTGGAGCAGTACTTC
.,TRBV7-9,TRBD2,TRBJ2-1,CASMKGGGAEQFF,TGTGCCAGCATGAAGGGCGGGGGGGCCGAGCAGTTCTTC
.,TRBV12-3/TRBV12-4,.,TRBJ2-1,CASNTRGEQFF,TGTGCCAGCAACACAAGGGGTGAGCAGTTCTTC